The 14 T cell receptor beta chains listed next were all sequenced from one sample in a study of blood T cell repertoires in COVID-19. Only in-frame clones appear in the TCRdb table, and some are missing; sequencing was by immunoSEQ multiplex PCR. In the table there are hundreds of thousands of clones, about 87% of which are singletons. Sequences were obtained from PBMCs or T cells enriched from blood (not recorded which). These receptors all stem from a woman aged 40 to 50 with acute COVID-19.

Comment on this clone: A read error may account for a junction end that differs from germline. The chain is built from TRBV6-1 and TRBJ1-2; no firm D call. Germline CDR1 reads MNHNS; CDR2 reads SASEGT. This CDR3 comprises 13 residues. The DNA of the CDR3 is TGTGCCAGCAGTGAAGCGCCTCAGACCCTAGTTATCTTC. It specifies CASSEAPQTLVIF.

Only a few counts were recorded for this clone. The chain employs TRBV6-4 and TRBJ2-3, with a tentative D call TRBD1 (5 bases). Germline CDR1 and CDR2: MRHNA and SNTAGT. Trimming stripped 5 bases from V and 0 bases from J, with 12 bases between. This CDR3 has 15 amino acids. For the CDR3, the DNA is TGTGCCAGCAGTAGAGAACAGGAGAGCACAGATACGCAGTATTTT. Protein product: CASSREQESTDTQYF.

On this clone: Other DNA sequences within the sample encode an identical CDR3. The V and J genes are TRBV7-9 and TRBJ2-3; unclear D gene. Germline CDR1 SEHNR, CDR2 FQNEAQ (reference sequence). This CDR3 is 13 amino acids long. V shed 2 bases and J shed 4 bases, with 7 bases lying between them. The CDR3 nucleotides are TGTGCCAGCAGCTTATACCGCGCAGATACGCAGTATTTT. Residues: CASSLYRADTQYF.

A single count supports this clone. The rearrangement uses TRBV13 and TRBJ2-7, with 8 positions matching TRBD1. The length of the CDR3 is 15 residues. The V segment lost 7 bases and the J segment 4 bases; nucleotides outside the gene matches: 12. CDR1 is PRHDT, CDR2 FYEKMQ, per germline (reference sequence). CDR3 protein: CASTQGGRGRYEQYF. The CDR3 DNA reads as TGTGCCAGCACCCAAGGAGGCAGGGGGCGATACGAGCAGTACTTC.

The gene calls are TRBV5-1 and TRBJ2-7; 7 nucleotides agree with TRBD1. The germline V gene has CDR1 SGHRS and CDR2 YFSETQ. After removal of 3 bases from V and 0 bases from J, the junction contained 6 bases not matched to a gene. The CDR3 totals 15 residues. CDR3 sequence reads: CASSWTGTDSYEQYF. Written as DNA, the CDR3 is TGCGCCAGCAGCTGGACCGGGACAGACTCCTACGAGCAGTACTTC.

This chain uses TRBV15 with TRBJ2-1, with TRBD2 identical over 10 bases. V dropped 0 bases and J dropped 8; count of bases not matched to a gene: 7. The CDR3 is 16 amino acids. Per germline, CDR1 LNHNV and CDR2 YYDKDF (reference sequence). CDR3 in DNA: TGTGCCACCAGCAGAGAGGAAGCGGGAGGGCGGGATGAGCAGTTCTTC. Protein product: CATSREEAGGRDEQFF. The whole variable domain, filled in from reference TRBV15 and TRBJ2-1, reads DAMVIQNPRYQVTQFGKPVTLSCSQTLNHNVMYWYQQKSSQAPKLLFHYYDKDFNNEADTPDNFQSRRPNTSFCFLDIRSPGLGDTAMYLCATSREEAGGRDEQFFGPGTRLTVL.

This clone has a single count. V gene TRBV7-3 combines with J gene TRBJ1-1, with D possibly being TRBD1 (5 bases). This CDR3 has 14 residues. V lost 4 bases, J lost 1 base, and 10 bases lay in between. Germline CDR1 SGHTA, CDR2 FQGTGA. The CDR3 here is CASSSGHQNTEAFF. The CDR3 bases are TGTGCCAGCAGCTCAGGACACCAGAACACTGAAGCTTTCTTT.

The V and J genes are TRBV9 and TRBJ2-1, with D perhaps matching TRBD1 (6 bases). The germline V gene encodes CDR1 SGDLS and CDR2 YYNGEE. V lost 4 bases to trimming and J lost 6 bases, with 23 bases between them. This CDR3 is built from 17 residues. CDR3: CASSHSQGARLGNEQFF. For the CDR3, the DNA is TGTGCCAGCAGCCATTCACAGGGAGCGAGGCTAGGCAATGAGCAGTTCTTC.

The V gene is TRBV18, the J gene TRBJ2-1; 12 positions agree with TRBD2. Germline values: CDR1 KGHSH, CDR2 LQKENI. Unmatched junction bases numbered 7, after V lost 0 bases and J lost 7 bases. CDR3 length: 17 amino acids. CDR3 sequence: CASSPPATSGSSNEQFF. CDR3 in DNA: TGTGCCAGCTCACCACCGGCGACTAGCGGGAGCTCTAATGAGCAGTTCTTC.

The chain employs TRBV6-5 and TRBJ2-7; D may be TRBD1 (6 bases). This CDR3 is 14 amino acids long. In germline, CDR1 is MNHEY, CDR2 SVGAGI. Trimming shortened V by 4 bases and J by 0 bases, and 10 bases separated the two germline ends. In DNA, the CDR3 is TGTGCCAGCAGTTTGGGGGCAAACTCCTACGAGCAGTACGTC. It is translated as CASSLGANSYEQYV.

The rearrangement joins TRBV12-5 to TRBJ1-1; D unclear. Germline CDR1 reads LGHNT; CDR2 reads FRNRAP. Trimming stripped 2 bases from V and 7 bases from J, with 29 bases between. The CDR3 has 19 amino acids. The CDR3 coding sequence is TGTGCTAGTGGTTTGCTTCAACCCCTCGGTACTCCAATCCGAAGTGAAGCTTTCTTT. Its translation: CASGLLQPLGTPIRSEAFF.

The chain is built from TRBV13 and TRBJ1-1; D is perhaps TRBD1 (5 bases). This CDR3 is 15 amino acids long. CDR1 and CDR2 from the germline V gene are PRHDT and FYEKMQ (reference sequence). Trimming shortened V by 0 bases and J by 6 bases, and 14 bases separated the two germline ends. The CDR3 sequence is CASSLGRAPRAEAFF. The CDR3, as DNA: TGTGCCAGCAGCTTAGGCAGGGCACCTAGGGCTGAAGCTTTCTTT.

The chain joins TRBV9 to TRBJ2-2; tentatively, D is TRBD1 (6 bases). The germline V gene encodes CDR1 SGDLS and CDR2 YYNGEE. Trimming cost V 2 bases and J 3 bases, with 11 bases left between them. This CDR3 is built from 15 residues. DNA of the CDR3: TGTGCCAGCAGCGTCCAGGGGCCGGACACCGGGGAGCTGTTTTTT. Its protein product is CASSVQGPDTGELFF.

This clone has more than one count but fewer than ten. The chain couples TRBV11-2 to TRBJ2-7, with D tentatively TRBD1 (5 bases). CDR1 is SGHAT and CDR2 is FQNNGV in the germline V gene. CDR3 length equals 13 residues. Trimming took 1 base from V and 6 from J, leaving 10 bases between them. The CDR3 DNA follows: TGTGCCAGCAGCTTAGTGGCAGGGTTCGAGCAGTACTTC. Translating gives CASSLVAGFEQYF.